This T cell receptor (beta chain) was captured by sequencing in a study of STAT3 mutations in large granular lymphocyte leukemia. TCRdb's copy holds only in-frame clones and misses some; the assay was immunoSEQ multiplex PCR. This table holds about 13,000 clones, roughly nine tenths found once. With V trimmed by 1 base and J by 3 bases, 2 bases remained unmatched. The CDR3 is 14 residues long. Germline loops: CDR1 LNHDA, CDR2 SQIVND (reference sequence). General observations from the study: Every T-cell large granular lymphocyte leukemia patient had at least one immunodominant TCR beta clonotype.

Of note for this clone: What it binds is not known.

Sample: peripheral blood mononuclear cells. The V call is TRBV19, the J call TRBJ1-1; 7 nucleotides agree with TRBD1. This receptor was identified in a man aged 35 to 55 with T-cell large granular lymphocyte leukemia. Some clones in this sample may be carry-over from other donors' samples. The CDR3: CASSIGQGYTEAFF. CDR3 nucleotide sequence: TGTGCCAGTAGTATAGGACAGGGATACACTGAAGCTTTCTTT.